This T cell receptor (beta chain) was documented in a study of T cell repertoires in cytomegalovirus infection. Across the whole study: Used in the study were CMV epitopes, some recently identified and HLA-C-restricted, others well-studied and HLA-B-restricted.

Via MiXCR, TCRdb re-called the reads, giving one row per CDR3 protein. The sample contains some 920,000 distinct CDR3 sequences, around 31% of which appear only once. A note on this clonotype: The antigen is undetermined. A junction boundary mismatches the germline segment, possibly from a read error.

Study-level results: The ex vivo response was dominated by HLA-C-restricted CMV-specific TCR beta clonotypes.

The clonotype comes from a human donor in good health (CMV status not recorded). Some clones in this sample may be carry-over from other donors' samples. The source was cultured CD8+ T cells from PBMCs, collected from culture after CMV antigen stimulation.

CDR3 sequence reads: CASSLGTSLGTDTQYF. In DNA, the CDR3 is TGTGCTAGCAGCTTAGGAACTAGCTTAGGCACAGATACGCAGTATTTT. J is TRBJ2-3 and V is TRBV7-6; D might be TRBD2 (6 bases). The V gene's germline CDR1 is SGHVS and CDR2 FNYEAQ. The CDR3 extends over 16 amino acids. Full variable domain (missing parts from reference TRBV7-6 and TRBJ2-3): GAGVSQSPRYKVTKRGQDVALRCDPISGHVSLYWYRQALGQGPEFLTYFNYEAQQDKSGLPNDRFSAERPEGSISTLTIQRTEQRDSAMYRCASSLGTSLGTDTQYFGPGTRLTVL.